This T cell receptor beta chain was observed in a study of blood T cell repertoires in COVID-19. On the study more broadly: Samples representing acute and convalescent COVID-19 were sourced from the United States, Italy and Spain. From T cells, B-cell-depleted T cells, or PBMCs came the material, which was cDNA or gDNA.

In the original analysis: Reference gene primer amplification gave nucleated cell count estimates. Using immunoSEQ multiplex PCR, the repertoire was profiled, and TCRdb retains in-frame clones only, with some absent. D and trimming come from the DNA, and the V and J calls and clone size come from that table. The sample has 130,000 to 150,000 clones, 80% seen once; the top ten hold 5%. With 1 base removed from V and 2 bases from J, the gap between germline ends came to 11 bases. The CDR3 has 15 amino acids. The V gene's germline CDR1 is SGHTA and CDR2 FQGNSA. The chain uses TRBV7-2 and TRBJ2-5, with D hard to call. The source of this sequence is a woman aged 50 to 60 with acute or convalescent COVID-19. Sequencing used peripheral blood. CDR3: CASSLVADGQETQYF. CDR3 DNA sequence: TGTGCCAGCAGCTTAGTGGCTGACGGGCAAGAGACCCAGTACTTC.